The 13 T cell receptor beta chains below were found in one sample sequenced in a study of blood T cell repertoires in COVID-19. Clones were read by immunoSEQ multiplex PCR, and TCRdb kept only the in-frame ones, dropping some. Altogether some 74,000 clones are present, approximately 80% being singletons, with the ten largest covering around 41%. Sequencing was carried out using peripheral blood. The receptors here all came from a man older than 75 with acute or convalescent COVID-19.

The rearrangement joins TRBV5-4 to TRBJ2-3; the D is unclear. Trimming took 0 bases from V and 2 from J, leaving 10 bases between them. Germline-derived CDR1 and CDR2 are SGHNT and YYREEE (reference sequence). The length of the CDR3 is 15 residues. Here the CDR3 reads CASSLGRKSTDTQYF. The CDR3 DNA is TGTGCCAGCAGCTTGGGCAGAAAGTCCACAGATACGCAGTATTTT.

The chain is built from TRBV27 and TRBJ1-5; 8 nucleotides match TRBD1. The CDR3 runs 13 residues. V lost 9 bases to trimming and J lost 1 base; unmatched junction nucleotides: 2. Per germline, CDR1 MNHEY and CDR2 SMNVEV (reference sequence). The CDR3 here is CASRQGSNQPQHF. The CDR3 DNA is TGTGCCAGTCGACAGGGGAGCAATCAGCCCCAGCATTTT.

The J gene is TRBJ1-6, the V gene TRBV27; 7 bases map to TRBD1. The length of the CDR3 is 15 residues. Germline CDR1 and CDR2: MNHEY and SMNVEV (reference sequence). Trimming cost V 3 bases and J 9 bases; bases outside gene matches: 8. In DNA form, the CDR3 reads TGTGCCAGCAGTTTGGGTAAGGGGGCGCCTTCACCCCTCCACTTT. It yields the protein CASSLGKGAPSPLHF.

The chain joins TRBV11-2 to TRBJ2-2, with 9 bases fitting TRBD1. The junction had 5 bases not matched to a gene; V was cut back by 3 bases and J by 3 bases. Germline V gene sequence: CDR1 SGHAT, CDR2 FQNNGV. This CDR3 has 16 residues. Written as DNA, the CDR3 is TGTGCCAGCAGCTTGAGAAGGGACAGGGACACCGGGGAGCTGTTTTTT. This sequence encodes CASSLRRDRDTGELFF.

The genes are TRBV4-3 and TRBJ2-5; 9 nucleotides match TRBD2. Germline V gene lookup returns CDR1 LGHNA and CDR2 YSLEER. Trimming removed 1 base from V and 4 bases from J; junction bases left unmatched: 4. This CDR3 is 15 amino acids long. The CDR3, as DNA: TGCGCCAGCAGCCAAGGTAGCGGGGGATTAGAGACCCAGTACTTC. It encodes CASSQGSGGLETQYF.

This clone was observed a single time. The chain combines TRBV18 with TRBJ2-5; 10 nucleotides line up with TRBD1. The CDR3 covers 15 residues. With V trimmed by 8 bases and J by 4 bases, 10 bases remained unmatched. Germline V gene lookup returns CDR1 KGHSH and CDR2 LQKENI. CDR3 DNA: TGTGCCAGCCTGACAGGGGGCGTGTTTGGAGAGACCCAGTACTTC. It is translated as CASLTGGVFGETQYF. Looking up the rest from reference TRBV18 and TRBJ2-5 gives the full variable domain: NAGVMQNPRHLVRRRGQEARLRCSPMKGHSHVYWYRQLPEEGLKFMVYLQKENIIDESGMPKERFSAEFPKEGPSILRIQQVVRGDSAAYFCASLTGGVFGETQYFGPGTRLLVL.

J is TRBJ1-2 and V is TRBV7-2; D is possibly TRBD1 (6 bases). Germline V lookup: CDR1 SGHTA, CDR2 FQGNSA. This CDR3 is built from 13 residues. Trimming shortened V by 4 bases and J by 8 bases, and 14 bases separated the two germline ends. The CDR3 protein is CASSSSHRAGYTF. The CDR3 bases are TGTGCCAGCAGCTCGTCCCACAGGGCAGGCTACACCTTC.

The chain carries TRBV12-3 or TRBV12-4 and TRBJ1-5, with D hard to call. V gave up 6 bases and J gave up 4 bases, with 10 bases separating them. The CDR3 length is 13 residues. CDR3 region: CASSPDRNQPQHF. CDR3 bases: TGTGCCAGCAGCCCTGATCGGAATCAGCCCCAGCATTTT.

This rearrangement joins TRBV4-3 to TRBJ1-2, with D unresolved. In germline, CDR1 is LGHNA, CDR2 YSLEER. The CDR3 totals 15 residues. Trimming removed 1 base at V and 4 bases at J, with 13 bases between. The CDR3 sequence: CASSQGGGGLYGYTF. DNA of the CDR3: TGCGCCAGCAGCCAAGGAGGTGGCGGACTCTATGGCTACACCTTC.

The chain is built from TRBV14 and TRBJ2-7; 10 bases map to TRBD2. Per the germline V gene, CDR1 is SGHDN and CDR2 is FVKESK. The CDR3 runs to 14 residues. CDR3 region: CVKVLAGHSYEQYF. Written as DNA, the CDR3 is TGTGTCAAAGTACTAGCGGGACACTCCTACGAGCAGTACTTC.

This rearrangement joins TRBV3-1 (or the pseudogene TRBV3-2) to TRBJ2-7; 9 nucleotides align to TRBD2. CDR1 is LGHDT and CDR2 is YNNKEL in the germline V gene (reference sequence). This CDR3 region has 15 residues. Trimming at V came to 1 base and at J to 1 base, leaving 2 bases not matched to a gene. The CDR3 loop reads CASSQGGLASYEQYF. The CDR3 nucleotides read TGTGCCAGCAGCCAAGGGGGACTAGCTTCCTACGAGCAGTACTTC.

This chain connects TRBV28 to TRBJ2-6, with no clear D. CDR3 size: 15 residues. Germline CDR1 and CDR2: MDHEN and SYDVKM. V shed 3 bases and J shed 0 bases, with 6 bases lying between them. CDR3 DNA: TGTGCCAGCAGTTTTGCGGCCTCTGGGGCCAACGTCCTGACTTTC. This sequence encodes CASSFAASGANVLTF.

The chain combines TRBV5-4 with TRBJ1-3, with TRBD1 matching 8 bases. The length of the CDR3 is 14 residues. Germline V gene data show CDR1 as SGHNT and CDR2 as YYREEE (reference sequence). The V and J ends lost 0 bases and 4 bases, in that order; junction bases with no gene match: 0. The CDR3 is CASSLAGGGNTIYF. In DNA form, the CDR3 reads TGTGCCAGCAGCTTGGCAGGGGGCGGAAACACCATATATTTT.